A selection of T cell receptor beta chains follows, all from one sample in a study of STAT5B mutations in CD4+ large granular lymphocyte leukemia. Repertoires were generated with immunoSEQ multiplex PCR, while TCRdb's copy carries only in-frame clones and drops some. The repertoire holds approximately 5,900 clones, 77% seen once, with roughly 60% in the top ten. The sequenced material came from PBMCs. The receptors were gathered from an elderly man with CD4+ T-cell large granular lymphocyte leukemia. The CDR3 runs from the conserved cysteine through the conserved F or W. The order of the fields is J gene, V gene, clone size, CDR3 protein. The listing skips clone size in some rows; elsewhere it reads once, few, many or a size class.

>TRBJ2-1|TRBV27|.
CASSFAGDYNEQFF
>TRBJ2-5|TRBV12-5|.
CASGFLKTQYF
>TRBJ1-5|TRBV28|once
CASSGPRGPLHF
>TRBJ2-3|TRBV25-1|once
CASISDTQYF
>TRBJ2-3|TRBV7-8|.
CASSLDRPFSGPSTDTQYF
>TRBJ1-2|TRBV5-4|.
CATRGGDASYGYTF
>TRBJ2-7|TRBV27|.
CASNLRQGALYEQYF
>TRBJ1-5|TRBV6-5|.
CASSFQGDNQPQHF
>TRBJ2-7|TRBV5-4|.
CASSFSSGMTVLYEQYF
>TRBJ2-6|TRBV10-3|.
CAISDIVSGGSGANVLTF
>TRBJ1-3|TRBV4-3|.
CASSQDSSSGNTIYF
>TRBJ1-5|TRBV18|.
CASSPTGTDSNQPQHF
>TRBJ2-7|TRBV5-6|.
CASSGARRGLDF
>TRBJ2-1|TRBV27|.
CASSSPLAGGSYNEQFF
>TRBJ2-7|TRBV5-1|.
CASSERTGVYEQYF
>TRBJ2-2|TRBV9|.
CASSVGELGTGELFF
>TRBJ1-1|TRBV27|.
CASSLWGGVSTEAFF
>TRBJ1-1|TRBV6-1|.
CASRDLQGGRDEAFF
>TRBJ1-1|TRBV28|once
CASSFFAGRPEAFF
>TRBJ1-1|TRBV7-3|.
CASSLTGSMNTEAFF
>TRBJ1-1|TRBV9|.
CASTVGGVNTEAFF
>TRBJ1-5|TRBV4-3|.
CASSQDRNQPQHF
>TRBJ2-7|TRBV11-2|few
CASEPGLYRSYEQYF
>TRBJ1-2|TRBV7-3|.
CASSPWGGGTGSNYGYTF
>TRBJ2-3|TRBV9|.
CASSGEDPQGPPDTQYF
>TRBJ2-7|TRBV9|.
CASSGMLGVEQYF
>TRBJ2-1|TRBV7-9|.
CASSLRLAGARDEQFF
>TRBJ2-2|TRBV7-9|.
CASSLAVRGITGELFF
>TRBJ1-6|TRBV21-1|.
CATGTGGPYNSPLHF
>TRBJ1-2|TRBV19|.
CASSIDSRYGYTF
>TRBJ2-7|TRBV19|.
CASSIPHGSSYEQYF
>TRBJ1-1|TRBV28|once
CASKLGGWNTEAFF
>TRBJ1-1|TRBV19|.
CASSPDRANTEAFF
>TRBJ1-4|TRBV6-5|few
CASSYSMQGAYEKLFF
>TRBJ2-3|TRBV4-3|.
CASSQYLAGYTDTQYF
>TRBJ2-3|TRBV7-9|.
CASGQMVDTQYF
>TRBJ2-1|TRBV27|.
CASSWGLGYNEQFF
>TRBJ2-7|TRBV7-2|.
CASSLRGGDIYEQYF
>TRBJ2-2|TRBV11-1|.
CASSLGWMNTGELFF
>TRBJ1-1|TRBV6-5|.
CASSTGQAEAFF
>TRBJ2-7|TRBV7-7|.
CASSLWLGDRVIHEQYF
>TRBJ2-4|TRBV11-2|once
CASSLGLRGLNIQYF
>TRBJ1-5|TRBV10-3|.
CASSPGTAINQPQHF
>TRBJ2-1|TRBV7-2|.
CASSSYGDEQFF
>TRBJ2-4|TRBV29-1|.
CSVEEGVLAKNIQYF